This T cell receptor beta chain appears in the sequencing data of a study of blood T cell repertoires in COVID-19. Source study methods: Amplifying reference gene primers gave estimates of nucleated cell counts. Clones were read by immunoSEQ multiplex PCR, and TCRdb kept only the in-frame ones, dropping some. The V and J calls and clone size are taken from that table; D and trimming were inferred from the DNA. The sample includes about 82,000 clones, 78% of them seen just once. During active infection, Seattle patients enrolled and were then monitored through disease. V dropped 6 bases and J dropped 4; count of bases not matched to a gene: 9. This CDR3 contains 15 residues. Germline CDR1 is MNHEY and CDR2 is SMNVEV (reference sequence).

The chain links TRBV27 to TRBJ2-3, with 8 bases fitting TRBD2. Sequencing was done on a sample of peripheral blood. The clonotype originates from a man between 60 and 70 years old with COVID-19, enrolled during active disease. The CDR3: CASRPSGLGADTQYF. CDR3 DNA sequence: TGTGCCAGCAGGCCCTCGGGACTAGGTGCAGATACGCAGTATTTT.